The 30 T cell receptor beta chains listed next were all sequenced from one sample in a study of blood T cells in healthy people across ages. Primed by a sample-barcoded 5' primer and a J-beta primer mix, a second PCR proceeded for about 7 to 11 cycles. TCRdb re-derived calls from the 5' RACE reads in MiXCR, one entry per CDR3 protein. Among 1.2 million to 1.5 million distinct CDR3 sequences, 40% to 50% were seen once, and the ten largest hold 7.9%. Sequenced sample: blood. These receptors originate from a woman in her late teens or twenties in good health.

This rearrangement joins TRBV20-1 to TRBJ2-7; the D is unclear. V lost 5 bases and J lost 9, with 11 bases in between. The CDR3 totals 10 residues. Germline V lookup: CDR1 DFQATT, CDR2 SNEGSKA (reference sequence). This CDR3 reads CSAPTWVQYF. The DNA for the CDR3 is TGCAGTGCTCCCACTTGGGTGCAGTACTTC.

The chain employs TRBV5-1 and TRBJ1-5; TRBD1 might be the D (5 bases). V was trimmed by 0 bases and J by 5 bases, leaving 12 bases between them. This CDR3 comprises 15 residues. Germline loops: CDR1 SGHRS, CDR2 YFSETQ. The CDR3: CASSLAGGSHQPQHF. CDR3 in DNA: TGCGCCAGCAGCTTGGCGGGGGGAAGTCATCAGCCCCAGCATTTT. Filled out from reference TRBV5-1 and TRBJ1-5, the complete variable domain reads KAGVTQTPRYLIKTRGQQVTLSCSPISGHRSVSWYQQTPGQGLQFLFEYFSETQRNKGNFPGRFSGRQFSNSRSEMNVSTLELGDSALYLCASSLAGGSHQPQHFGDGTRLSIL.

This clonotype turned up a few times. The V gene is TRBV18, the J gene TRBJ2-7; the match to TRBD2 covers 7 bases. From germline, CDR1 is KGHSH and CDR2 LQKENI. This CDR3 is built from 16 residues. V lost 3 bases to trimming and J lost 3 bases; unmatched junction nucleotides: 11. The CDR3 region has the DNA TGTGCCAGCTCACCCCTTTCTCTCAGGGAGGGCTACGAGCAGTACTTC. Protein sequence: CASSPLSLREGYEQYF.

This clonotype was detected a few times. The chain is built from TRBV6-5 and TRBJ2-3; 11 bases are a match to TRBD2. V lost 4 bases and J lost 3; bases outside the gene matches: 3. The CDR3 extends over 15 amino acids. Germline V gene sequence: CDR1 MNHEY, CDR2 SVGAGI. This chain's CDR3 is CASSSSSGGTDTQYF. CDR3 DNA: TGTGCCAGCAGTTCCTCTAGCGGGGGGACAGATACGCAGTATTTT.

This clonotype has a handful of counts. The rearrangement links TRBV5-1 to TRBJ2-5, with unresolved D. The CDR3 has 15 residues. Germline V gene sequence: CDR1 SGHRS, CDR2 YFSETQ. V shed 0 bases and J shed 0 bases, with 9 bases lying between them. The CDR3 region has the DNA TGCGCCAGCAGCTTGGTGTGGGCAAACCAAGAGACCCAGTACTTC. Protein product: CASSLVWANQETQYF.

In this sample, this clonotype turned up a few times. The V and J genes are TRBV7-9 and TRBJ2-1, with 9 bases that match TRBD1. The CDR3 spans 13 residues. Germline V gene lookup returns CDR1 SEHNR and CDR2 FQNEAQ (reference sequence). V lost 5 bases to trimming and J lost 5 bases; unmatched junction nucleotides: 1. CDR3 DNA sequence: TGTGCCAGCAGCGGGACAGGGAACAATGAGCAGTTCTTC. This sequence encodes CASSGTGNNEQFF.

This clonotype has just a few counts. This chain joins TRBV6-1 and TRBJ2-7, with D hard to call. The CDR3 is 10 residues long. Germline loops: CDR1 MNHNS, CDR2 SASEGT. V was cut by 8 bases and J by 1 base, with 3 bases left in between. The CDR3 DNA sequence: TGTGCCAGCCTATCCTACGAGCAGTACTTC. This gives the protein CASLSYEQYF.

In this sample, this clonotype turned up a few times. The chain joins TRBV7-6 to TRBJ2-7, with D possibly being TRBD1 (6 bases). The germline gives CDR1 SGHVS, CDR2 FNYEAQ. The V gene lost 2 bases and the J gene lost 7 bases, with 18 bases spanning the gap. This CDR3 contains 15 residues. The CDR3 region has the DNA TGTGCCAGCAGCTTACTTCAGGGGTCTTCGGTTGAGCAGTACTTC. Translated, it gives CASSLLQGSSVEQYF. Complete variable domain (other parts from reference TRBV7-6 and TRBJ2-7): GAGVSQSPRYKVTKRGQDVALRCDPISGHVSLYWYRQALGQGPEFLTYFNYEAQQDKSGLPNDRFSAERPEGSISTLTIQRTEQRDSAMYRCASSLLQGSSVEQYFGPGTRLTVT.

This clonotype showed up just a few times. The J gene is TRBJ2-1, the V gene TRBV20-1; D is ambiguous. Germline CDR1 is DFQATT and CDR2 is SNEGSKA (reference sequence). The length of the CDR3 is 13 residues. V was clipped by 0 bases and J by 8 bases, with 11 bases between them. The CDR3 reads CSARDWGGDEQFF. DNA for the CDR3: TGCAGTGCTAGAGATTGGGGTGGGGATGAGCAGTTCTTC.

The chain couples TRBV7-9 to TRBJ2-7; D not resolved. This CDR3 is built from 11 residues. Germline values: CDR1 SEHNR, CDR2 FQNEAQ (reference sequence). The V gene lost 4 bases and the J gene lost 12 bases, with 13 bases spanning the gap. CDR3 sequence (DNA): TGTGCCAGCAGCTCAGAGCCCAAGTTGTACTTC. Protein product: CASSSEPKLYF.

Ten or more counts support this clonotype. The chain combines TRBV25-1 with TRBJ2-1; tentatively, D is TRBD2 (5 bases). This CDR3 contains 13 residues. Germline V gives CDR1 MGHDK, CDR2 SYGVNS. V lost 8 bases, J lost 8 bases, and 16 bases lay in between. The CDR3 here is CASSKDGVDEQFF. The CDR3 DNA reads as TGTGCCAGCTCCAAGGACGGGGTGGATGAGCAGTTCTTC.

In the case of this clonotype: A much bigger clone sits one base away, suggesting this may be a read error. J is TRBJ2-3 and V is TRBV24-1; D perhaps matches TRBD2 (6 bases). The CDR3 spans 14 residues. Germline V gives CDR1 KGHDR, CDR2 SFDVKD. The CDR3 sequence: CAISDSRGTDTQYF. The CDR3, as DNA: TGTGCCATCAGTGATTCCCGGGGGACGGATACGCAGTATTTT.

The chain joins TRBV5-1 to TRBJ2-1; 10 nucleotides match TRBD2. CDR3 length equals 15 residues. Germline values: CDR1 SGHRS, CDR2 YFSETQ. Trimming at V came to 7 bases and at J to 4 bases, leaving 8 bases not matched to a gene. CDR3 nucleotide sequence: TGCGCCAGCTTCCTCCTAGCGGGAGAGTACAATGAGCAGTTCTTC. Translating gives CASFLLAGEYNEQFF.

This clonotype was seen a few times. The chain employs TRBV6-1 and TRBJ1-5, with a weak D call TRBD1 (6 bases). This CDR3 region has 12 residues. Germline CDR1 reads MNHNS; CDR2 reads SASEGT. V was cut by 8 bases and J by 6 bases, with 11 bases left in between. In DNA form, the CDR3 reads TGTGCCAGCCAGGGGTCCGGTCAGCCCCAGCATTTT. Encoded protein: CASQGSGQPQHF.

The rearrangement links TRBV5-1 to TRBJ1-1; a possible D gene is TRBD1 (5 bases). V lost 3 bases, J lost 0 bases, and 9 bases lay in between. Germline V gene sequence: CDR1 SGHRS, CDR2 YFSETQ. CDR3 length: 14 residues. The DNA of the CDR3 is TGCGCCAGCAGCTGGACACGGATGAACACTGAAGCTTTCTTT. Protein product: CASSWTRMNTEAFF.

The sample holds a few counts of this clonotype. The V and J genes are TRBV5-1 and TRBJ2-1; D is uncertain. Trimming shortened V by 3 bases and J by 4 bases, and 11 bases separated the two germline ends. This CDR3 is built from 14 residues. CDR1 SGHRS and CDR2 YFSETQ come from the germline V gene. The CDR3 loop is CASSSFNEYNEQFF. The CDR3 DNA follows: TGCGCCAGCAGCTCGTTCAACGAGTACAATGAGCAGTTCTTC.

There are a few counts of this clonotype. This chain links TRBV7-9 with TRBJ2-5, with D perhaps matching TRBD2 (6 bases). The DNA end favors TRBJ2-7, so the J call may be wrong. Germline loops: CDR1 SEHNR, CDR2 FQNEAQ (reference sequence). This CDR3 has 12 amino acids. DNA of the CDR3: TGTGCCAGCAGCTGGGGGGTTAACGAGCAGTACTTC. Encoded protein: CASSWGVNEQYF.

Many counts were recorded for this clonotype. This chain joins TRBV6-6 and TRBJ1-5; D not certain. Germline V gene lookup returns CDR1 MNHNY and CDR2 SVGAGI (reference sequence). The CDR3 is 13 residues long. V was pared by 6 bases and J by 5 bases, with 11 bases between. The CDR3 loop reads CASSQSTYQPQHF. CDR3 nucleotide sequence: TGTGCCAGCAGCCAATCTACTTATCAGCCCCAGCATTTT.

The gene calls are TRBV11-2 and TRBJ2-7, with D possibly matching TRBD2 (6 bases). TRBJ2-5 explains the end of the DNA better; the J call may be wrong. This CDR3 has 15 residues. The V gene's germline CDR1 is SGHAT and CDR2 FQNNGV. The CDR3 here is CASSRASGAGETQYF. Here the CDR3 DNA reads TGTGCCAGCAGCCGCGCGTCTGGCGCGGGGGAGACCCAGTACTTC.

V and J are TRBV5-1 and TRBJ1-2; D uncertain. Trimming shortened V by 5 bases and J by 3 bases, and 8 bases separated the two germline ends. Germline assignment: CDR1 SGHRS and CDR2 YFSETQ. The CDR3 is 12 residues long. The CDR3 coding sequence is TGCGCCAGCAGGGAGGATGACTATGGCTACACCTTC. Amino acid sequence: CASREDDYGYTF.

This clonotype was counted between two and nine times. This chain connects TRBV7-3 to TRBJ1-1; perhaps TRBD1 as D (6 bases). The CDR3 runs to 16 residues. Germline V gene sequence: CDR1 SGHTA, CDR2 FQGTGA. Trimming took off 5 bases at V and 0 bases at J, with 16 bases between the two ends. The CDR3 is CASSAGGGTMNTEAFF. In DNA, the CDR3 is TGTGCCAGCAGCGCTGGGGGGGGCACTATGAACACTGAAGCTTTCTTT.

This chain uses TRBV28 with TRBJ1-6; 7 nucleotides agree with TRBD1. Germline V gene lookup returns CDR1 MDHEN and CDR2 SYDVKM. The CDR3 has 15 amino acids. V trimming: 3 bases; J trimming: 4 bases; junction bases outside the gene matches: 3. The CDR3 region is CASSFDRAYNSPLHF. The CDR3 DNA reads as TGTGCCAGCAGTTTCGACAGGGCTTATAATTCACCCCTCCACTTT.

The chain carries TRBV3-1 and TRBJ2-1, with 8 bases that match TRBD2. The CDR3 extends over 15 amino acids. V shed 3 bases, J shed 9 bases, and the junction held 10 bases outside the gene matches. Germline V CDR1 and CDR2: LGHDT, YNNKEL (reference sequence). The CDR3 loop reads CASSQLSGRSSEQFF. DNA for the CDR3: TGTGCCAGCAGCCAGTTGAGCGGGAGATCGAGTGAGCAGTTCTTC.

Ten or more counts support this clonotype. The rearrangement joins TRBV18 to TRBJ2-1, with 9 bases lining up with TRBD1. The length of the CDR3 is 14 residues. Per the germline V gene, CDR1 is KGHSH and CDR2 is LQKENI. V shed 2 bases, J shed 14 bases, and the junction held 10 bases outside the gene matches. The CDR3 region has the DNA TGTGCCAGCTCACCATCGAGGGACAGGGAACTTAAGTTCTTC. It specifies CASSPSRDRELKFF.

The gene calls are TRBV7-8 and TRBJ2-5; D is ambiguous. Germline loops: CDR1 SGHVS, CDR2 FQNEAQ. The ends were cut back, 6 bases at V and 3 bases at J, with 17 bases in the middle. The length of the CDR3 is 15 residues. CDR3 residues: CASSSPLGPKETQYF. CDR3 nucleotide sequence: TGTGCCAGCAGTTCCCCTCTGGGCCCAAAAGAGACCCAGTACTTC.

This clonotype has just a few counts. This chain joins TRBV7-2 and TRBJ2-2; 8 nucleotides match TRBD1. The CDR3 has 15 amino acids. Trimming cost V 1 base and J 4 bases; bases outside gene matches: 2. The germline CDR1 and CDR2 sequences are SGHTA and FQGNSA. CDR3 DNA: TGTGCCAGCAGCTTAGAACAGGGGGGCACCGGGGAGCTGTTTTTT. Translation: CASSLEQGGTGELFF.

This rearrangement joins TRBV2 to TRBJ2-2, with D tentatively TRBD2 (7 bases). This CDR3 has 15 amino acids. V gave up 7 bases and J gave up 3 bases, with 15 bases separating them. CDR1 SNHLY and CDR2 FYNNEI come from the germline V gene. CDR3 loop: CASTRGLADTGELFF. The CDR3 DNA reads TGTGCCAGCACACGGGGGCTAGCGGACACCGGGGAGCTGTTTTTT.

The chain uses TRBV6-1 and TRBJ2-7, with 9 bases matching TRBD2. V lost 7 bases and J lost 7; bases outside the gene matches: 20. CDR3 length: 17 residues. Germline V gene lookup returns CDR1 MNHNS and CDR2 SASEGT. CDR3 in DNA: TGTGCCAGCACTGGGGTGACTAGCGGTCCTTACTACAATGAGCAGTACTTC. Amino acids: CASTGVTSGPYYNEQYF.

The rearrangement joins TRBV2 to TRBJ1-2, with D possibly TRBD1 on 5 matching bases. Germline lookup yields CDR1 SNHLY and CDR2 FYNNEI. CDR3 size: 15 residues. V was trimmed by 3 bases and J by 5 bases, leaving 16 bases between them. CDR3 sequence reads: CASSEGRQGKYGYTF. For the CDR3, the DNA is TGTGCCAGCAGTGAGGGGCGGCAGGGCAAATATGGCTACACCTTC.

CDR3 coding DNA: TGCGCCAGCAGCTTGGGGGGGCAGGGTGTCGATGAGCAGTTCTTC. This codes for CASSLGGQGVDEQFF. This chain uses TRBV5-1 with TRBJ2-1; D may be TRBD1 (6 bases). Trimming removed 0 bases from V and 8 bases from J, with 15 bases in between. Germline CDR1 SGHRS, CDR2 YFSETQ. This CDR3 has 15 residues.